The 18 T cell receptor beta chains presented below share a single source sample, sequenced in a study of cytomegalovirus exposure and HLA in healthy donors. The PCR was carried out with 60 Vbeta primers and 13 Jbeta primers. Generated by immunoSEQ multiplex PCR, the TCRdb table keeps only in-frame clones and is missing some. The table includes 150,000 to 200,000 clones, nearly 80% detected once. Sequenced: PBMCs. The receptors stem from a man aged 35-49 years in good health and CMV-seropositive.

The chain recombines TRBV29-1 with TRBJ1-4; D might be TRBD1 (6 bases). This CDR3 is 13 amino acids long. Germline V gene lookup returns CDR1 SQVTM and CDR2 ANQGSEA. Trimming shortened V by 6 bases and J by 4 bases, and 12 bases separated the two germline ends. The CDR3 reads CSVASGVNEKLFF. CDR3 nucleotide sequence: TGCAGCGTCGCATCAGGGGTTAATGAAAAACTGTTTTTT. Full variable domain (outside the CDR3, taken from reference TRBV29-1 and TRBJ1-4): SAVISQKPSRDICQRGTSLTIQCQVDSQVTMMFWYRQQPGQSLTLIATANQGSEATYESGFVIDKFPISRPNLTFSTLTVSNMSPEDSSIYLCSVASGVNEKLFFGSGTQLSVL.

This clone was recorded only once. The chain recombines TRBV2 with TRBJ1-6; D gene uncertain. This CDR3 contains 11 residues. Germline loops: CDR1 SNHLY, CDR2 FYNNEI. Trimming pared 5 bases from V and 12 bases from J, leaving 8 bases between. This CDR3 is CASSLSLPLHF. In DNA, the CDR3 is TGTGCCAGCAGTCTATCGTTACCCCTCCACTTT. The full variable domain, its missing parts supplied by reference TRBV2 and TRBJ1-6, is EPEVTQTPSHQVTQMGQEVILRCVPISNHLYFYWYRQILGQKVEFLVSFYNNEISEKSEIFDDQFSVERPDGSNFTLKIRSTKLEDSAMYFCASSLSLPLHFGNGTRLTVT.

The V gene is TRBV4-2, the J gene TRBJ1-6; D is undetermined. The germline V gene encodes CDR1 LGHNA and CDR2 YNFKEQ. CDR3 length: 19 residues. Deletions cut 1 base from V and 0 bases from J, with 16 bases between. Here the CDR3 DNA reads TGTGCCAGCAGCCAAGGGTCGGGAGGAAGGAGCTCCTATAATTCACCCCTCCACTTT. Protein: CASSQGSGGRSSYNSPLHF.

V gene TRBV7-3 combines with J gene TRBJ2-1; 16 positions match TRBD2. The junction had 8 bases not matched to a gene; V was cut back by 4 bases and J by 8 bases. Per germline, CDR1 SGHTA and CDR2 FQGTGA. The CDR3 loop spans 17 amino acids. The CDR3 spells CASSSGLAGGTADEQFF. The CDR3 region has the DNA TGTGCCAGCAGCTCGGGACTAGCGGGAGGGACTGCGGATGAGCAGTTCTTC. Full variable domain (missing parts from reference TRBV7-3 and TRBJ2-1): GAGVSQTPSNKVTEKGKYVELRCDPISGHTALYWYRQSLGQGPEFLIYFQGTGAADDSGLPNDRFFAVRPEGSVSTLKIQRTERGDSAVYLCASSSGLAGGTADEQFFGPGTRLTVL.

The chain couples TRBV29-1 to TRBJ2-3; weak D call: TRBD1 (5 bases). CDR3 length: 15 residues. V shed 6 bases and J shed 0 bases, with 16 bases lying between them. Per the germline V gene, CDR1 is SQVTM and CDR2 is ANQGSEA. CDR3 coding DNA: TGCAGCGTCCGAATGGGGCAAACTAGCACAGATACGCAGTATTTT. Its translation is CSVRMGQTSTDTQYF.

This chain links TRBV4-1 with TRBJ2-1, with a tentative D call TRBD1 (5 bases). V lost 1 base to trimming and J lost 8 bases, with 9 bases between them. Germline CDR1 reads MGHRA; CDR2 reads YSYEKL. CDR3 size: 13 residues. The CDR3 nucleotides are TGCGCCAGCAGCCAAGGCGACAGCTATGAGCAGTTCTTC. It codes for CASSQGDSYEQFF.

DNA of the CDR3: TGTGCCAGCAGCTCTACCGGGACACCCCAAGAGACCCAGTACTTC. Protein: CASSSTGTPQETQYF. The genes are TRBV11-3 and TRBJ2-5; a weak D match, TRBD1 (6 bases). CDR1 is SGHNT, CDR2 YENEEA, per germline. This CDR3 is built from 15 residues. Trimming stripped 4 bases from V and 1 base from J, with 13 bases between.

J is TRBJ2-3 and V is TRBV6-5; the D gene is possibly TRBD2 (5 bases). Germline values: CDR1 MNHEY, CDR2 SVGAGI. The CDR3 contains 15 residues. V was clipped by 5 bases and J by 1 base, with 13 bases between them. CDR3 sequence: CASSTRGSGTDTQYF. CDR3 bases: TGTGCCAGCAGTACCAGAGGGTCTGGCACAGATACGCAGTATTTT.

The chain combines TRBV7-9 with TRBJ1-2; 9 bases agree with TRBD1. This CDR3 spans 17 amino acids. Germline V CDR1 and CDR2: SEHNR, FQNEAQ (reference sequence). V shed 5 bases and J 2 bases; nucleotides not matched to a gene: 12. CDR3 sequence: CASSLLGGQGLNYGYTF. CDR3 DNA: TGTGCCAGCAGCCTACTCGGCGGACAGGGGCTGAACTATGGCTACACCTTC.

The chain has TRBV14 and TRBJ1-2, with D possibly TRBD1 on 6 matching bases. CDR1 and CDR2 from the germline V gene are SGHDN and FVKESK. The CDR3 runs 15 residues. V was pared by 1 base and J by 2 bases, with 11 bases between. The CDR3 loop is CASSQGRTGNYGYTF. The DNA of the CDR3 is TGTGCCAGCAGCCAAGGTCGAACAGGGAACTATGGCTACACCTTC.

The chain links TRBV27 to TRBJ2-1; D is perhaps TRBD1 (6 bases). Trimming left V 2 bases short and J 3 bases short, with 17 bases between. Germline V gives CDR1 MNHEY, CDR2 SMNVEV (reference sequence). This CDR3 has 17 residues. The CDR3 here is CASSLTPQGYGYNEQFF. CDR3 DNA: TGTGCCAGCAGTTTAACCCCACAGGGTTATGGCTACAATGAGCAGTTCTTC.

The gene calls are TRBV9 and TRBJ2-1; D is undetermined. Trimming shortened V by 3 bases and J by 3 bases, and 7 bases separated the two germline ends. Per germline, CDR1 SGDLS and CDR2 YYNGEE. The CDR3 loop spans 13 amino acids. As DNA, the CDR3 is TGTGCCAGCAGCGGAAGCCACTACAATGAGCAGTTCTTC. Its protein product is CASSGSHYNEQFF.

The chain employs TRBV7-3 and TRBJ2-2; D is perhaps TRBD1 (5 bases). Germline CDR1 SGHTA, CDR2 FQGTGA. The V end lost 0 bases, the J end lost 4 bases, and 15 bases lay between the germline ends. The CDR3 has 17 amino acids. The CDR3 here is CASSLTRSAGPTGELFF. The CDR3 DNA sequence: TGTGCCAGCAGCTTAACAAGGTCGGCAGGGCCCACCGGGGAGCTGTTTTTT.

The V call is TRBV11-3, the J call TRBJ2-5; 7 bases fit TRBD1. Germline V gene sequence: CDR1 SGHNT, CDR2 YENEEA. Trimming removed 5 bases from V and 7 bases from J; junction bases left unmatched: 7. The CDR3 extends over 13 amino acids. The chain's CDR3 is CASSPTGYGTQYF. The CDR3, as DNA: TGTGCCAGCAGCCCGACAGGGTATGGGACCCAGTACTTC.

DNA of the CDR3: TGTGCCAGCGAAGACAGGACGAACACTGAAGCTTTCTTT. Its translation: CASEDRTNTEAFF. V and J are TRBV13 and TRBJ1-1; weak D call: TRBD1 (6 bases). The ends were cut back, 8 bases at V and 1 base at J, with 11 bases in the middle. The CDR3 has 13 amino acids. Germline CDR1 reads PRHDT; CDR2 reads FYEKMQ (reference sequence).

The genes are TRBV27 and TRBJ1-2, with D tentatively TRBD1 (6 bases). V was pared by 3 bases and J by 4 bases, with 15 bases between. Germline V gene lookup returns CDR1 MNHEY and CDR2 SMNVEV (reference sequence). The CDR3 extends over 15 amino acids. The CDR3 nucleotides read TGTGCCAGCAGTTTTCTGGGGGCGCGCATCTATGGCTACACCTTC. Its translation is CASSFLGARIYGYTF.

This sequence joins TRBV15 and TRBJ1-1; unclear D gene. Germline V gene lookup returns CDR1 LNHNV and CDR2 YYDKDF (reference sequence). This CDR3 spans 14 amino acids. V gave up 8 bases and J gave up 1 base, with 14 bases separating them. The CDR3 loop reads CATAPGPKNTEAFF. The CDR3 coding sequence is TGTGCCACCGCCCCTGGGCCGAAGAACACTGAAGCTTTCTTT.

This sequence joins TRBV5-1 and TRBJ1-1; D not certain. The CDR3 runs to 13 residues. CDR1 and CDR2 (germline): SGHRS, YFSETQ. Trimming pared 7 bases from V and 2 bases from J, leaving 12 bases between. The DNA of the CDR3 is TGCGCCAGCGGTCGGGAGCTTAACACTGAAGCTTTCTTT. It specifies CASGRELNTEAFF.